This T cell receptor (beta chain) was recorded in a study of shared clonotypes between healthy human individuals. Overall study results and limits: A handful of donors held approximately 4.5% of naive CD4 clonotypes in common. Rarefaction demonstrated incomplete sorted-subset sequencing despite large depth. Generally, naive subsets (rather than memory subsets) showed larger estimated richness.

CDR1 is SNHLY and CDR2 is FYNNEI in the germline V gene. The CDR3 has 15 amino acids. V dropped 4 bases and J dropped 2 bases, with 14 bases sitting between them. At deep level, the assay was performed. The protocol was immunoSEQ multiplex PCR, while the TCRdb copy is restricted to in-frame clones and leaves out a portion. The repertoire includes roughly 1,500,000 clones, nearly 99% of them detected once, and approximately 0.44% sits in the top ten. This clone appeared once. Its antigen is as yet unknown. Material for sequencing was naive CD4+ T cells sorted from blood. Subset described: CD45RA+ positively selected. The receptor comes from a man between 25 and 39 years old in good health. This rearrangement joins TRBV2 to TRBJ2-5; maybe TRBD2 (6 bases). The DNA of the CDR3 is TGTGCCAGCAGTGTCCTACGCGGGAATCAAGAGACCCAGTACTTC. Protein product: CASSVLRGNQETQYF. The whole variable domain, filled in from reference TRBV2 and TRBJ2-5, reads EPEVTQTPSHQVTQMGQEVILRCVPISNHLYFYWYRQILGQKVEFLVSFYNNEISEKSEIFDDQFSVERPDGSNFTLKIRSTKLEDSAMYFCASSVLRGNQETQYFGPGTRLLVL.